This T cell receptor (beta chain) was profiled in a study of human T cells and chemical hapten exposure (TCRdb year 2021). At the level of the whole study: For sensitization, 2% DPC in acetone was applied to a 2 cm by 2 cm area of upper inner arm skin. Throughout the study period of roughly 24 weeks, patients also received therapeutic DPC doses to the scalp every week. Patch testing was done on the upper back using Finn chambers containing 0.01% DPC, and results were scored after 6 days according to International Contact Dermatitis Research Group standards. The patient cohort, mostly female, included alopecia areata with under or over 50% scalp involvement, alopecia totalis and alopecia universalis. Libraries were pooled for sequencing, and variation in per-sample TCR yields was attributed mainly to small differences in library volumes within the pool. In alopecia patients, the study followed how the peripheral blood TCR repertoire changed in vivo over primary and secondary sensitization to diphenylcyclopropenone (DPC), a hapten. Blood samples were taken from patients before sensitization (week 0) and at 2, 6 and about 24 weeks after DPC sensitization. For TCR sequencing, blood came from over 25 alopecia patients at anywhere from one to four time points (pre-sensitization, 2, 6 and 24 weeks). Summary of the overall study and its limitations: Patch test score correlated positively with the number of PT1 expanded TCRs, reaching significance at thresholds 8, 16 and 32 but not at 4. Repeated subsampling changed both the strength of the expansion versus patch-test correlation and the threshold at which the correlation became significant. Because all patients had alopecia, a presumed autoimmune disease, the immune response of the patients might differ from that of healthy individuals. The number of TCRs above 1 in 1000 frequency did not change with DPC sensitization; there was no evidence of global repertoire structure alterations. Expanded TCRs formed significantly more large CDR3 similarity clusters than pre-sensitization or healthy control sets, consistent with antigen-driven responses.

Library preparation used RACE. The sample was run on a NextSeq 500. During library preparation, unique molecular identifiers were attached to individual cDNA molecules so that TCRs could be counted quantitatively and reproducibly. Each blood RNA sample was used to sequence both TCR alpha and TCR beta chains. The source study handled its data this way. A median of about 100,000 TCRs per sample was observed, with a range of about 20,000 to 690,600. V, J and CDR3 annotation of the TCR reads was performed with the Decombinator software suite. To make PS versus PT1 abundance plots, every sample was subsampled to the same number of TCRs (28,000). Expanded TCRs were defined as absent before sensitization and observed at least eight times at the 2-week time point. TCRdb redid the processing of the public reads, applying fastp at Q25 and MiXCR, and retained in-frame beta chains. CDR3 protein sequences are deduplicated, and each keeps its most common genes and DNA. TCRdb's processing, not the authors', yielded these V and J calls. A total of approximately 80,000 distinct CDR3 sequences appear in this sample, around a tenth of them only once. In total, the top ten clones hold approximately 4.6% of the sample.

For CDR1 and CDR2, the germline V gene (reference sequence) lists DFQATT and SNEGSKA. CDR3 length: 18 amino acids, cysteine to phenylalanine. Only the CDR3 portion is preserved as DNA: 54 bases, with reading frame beginning at the first base. V sheds 5 bases and J sheds 0 bases, leaving 24 bases between their ends. The sample's time point, from its label and the paper: patch test 1, 2 weeks after DPC sensitization. In light of the paper, this sample's treatment or condition label describes: therapeutic diphenylcyclopropenone sensitization with weekly scalp DPC. Blood at each patch-test visit was drawn before the patch test was applied. Patients were eligible if aged 18 to 70, diagnosed with alopecia and judged suitable for DPC therapy, and pregnant patients were excluded. Total RNA was extracted from unfractionated whole blood collected in Tempus Blood RNA tubes. This clonotype was observed at least ten times. Its specific antigen is unknown. One base away there is no much larger clone; base qualities are not given.

The source is a woman in her forties or fifties with alopecia areata. Some clones in this sample may be carry-over from other donors' samples. The sequenced sample was whole blood, obtained in connection with sensitization to the hapten diphenylcyclopropenone (DPC). The sequence joins TRBV20-1 to TRBJ2-3, with a tentative D gene TRBD2 over 6 matching bases. The CDR3 has the sequence CSAPPYLAGPRSTDTQYF. The DNA sequence is as follows: TGCAGTGCTCCCCCATACCTGGCGGGGCCCCGAAGCACAGATACGCAGTATTTT.